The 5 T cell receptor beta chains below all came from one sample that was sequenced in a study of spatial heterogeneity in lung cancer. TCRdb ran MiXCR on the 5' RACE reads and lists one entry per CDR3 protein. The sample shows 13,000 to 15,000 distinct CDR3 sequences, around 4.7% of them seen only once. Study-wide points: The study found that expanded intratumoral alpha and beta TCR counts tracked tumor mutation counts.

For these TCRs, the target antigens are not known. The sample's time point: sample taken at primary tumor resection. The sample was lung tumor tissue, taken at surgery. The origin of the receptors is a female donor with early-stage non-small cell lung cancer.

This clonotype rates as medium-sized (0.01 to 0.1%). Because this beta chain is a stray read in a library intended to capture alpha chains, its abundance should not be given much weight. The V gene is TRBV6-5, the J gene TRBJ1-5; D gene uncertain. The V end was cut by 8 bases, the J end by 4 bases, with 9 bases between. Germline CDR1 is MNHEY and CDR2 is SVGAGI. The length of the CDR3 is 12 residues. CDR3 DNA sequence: TGTGCCAGCTGGACCCTTAATCAGCCCCAGCATTTT. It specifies CASWTLNQPQHF.

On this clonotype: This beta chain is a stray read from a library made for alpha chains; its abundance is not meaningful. Here the CDR3 DNA reads TGTGCCAGCAGCTTAAGTCAGACCGTACGGGGCTACACCTTC. Its translation: CASSLSQTVRGYTF. The V call is TRBV7-3, the J call TRBJ1-2; D not certain. The germline gives CDR1 SGHTA, CDR2 FQGTGA. This CDR3 comprises 14 residues. Trimming stripped 1 base from V and 8 bases from J, with 14 bases between.

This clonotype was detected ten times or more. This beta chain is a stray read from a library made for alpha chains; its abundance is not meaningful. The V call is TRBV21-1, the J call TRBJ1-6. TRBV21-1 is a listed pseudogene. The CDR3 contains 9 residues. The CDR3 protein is CASSSSLHF. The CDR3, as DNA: TGTGCCAGCAGCTCGTCCCTCCACTTT.

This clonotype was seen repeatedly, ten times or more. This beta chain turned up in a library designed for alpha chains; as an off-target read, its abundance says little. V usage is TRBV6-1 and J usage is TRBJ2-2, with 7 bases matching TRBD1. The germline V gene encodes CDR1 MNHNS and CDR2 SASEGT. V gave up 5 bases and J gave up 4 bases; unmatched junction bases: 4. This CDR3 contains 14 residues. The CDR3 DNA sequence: TGTGCCAGCAGTCCGACAGGGTCCACCGGGGAGCTGTTTTTT. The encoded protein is CASSPTGSTGELFF.

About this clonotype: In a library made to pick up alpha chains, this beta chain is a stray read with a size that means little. The CDR3: CASSLQEMEKLFF. The CDR3 DNA reads as TGTGCCAGCAGCCTCCAGGAAATGGAAAAACTGTTTTTT. The rearrangement links TRBV7-8 to TRBJ1-4; D gene unclear. V shed 5 bases and J shed 8 bases, with 12 bases lying between them. CDR3 length: 13 amino acids. Germline V CDR1 and CDR2: SGHVS, FQNEAQ.